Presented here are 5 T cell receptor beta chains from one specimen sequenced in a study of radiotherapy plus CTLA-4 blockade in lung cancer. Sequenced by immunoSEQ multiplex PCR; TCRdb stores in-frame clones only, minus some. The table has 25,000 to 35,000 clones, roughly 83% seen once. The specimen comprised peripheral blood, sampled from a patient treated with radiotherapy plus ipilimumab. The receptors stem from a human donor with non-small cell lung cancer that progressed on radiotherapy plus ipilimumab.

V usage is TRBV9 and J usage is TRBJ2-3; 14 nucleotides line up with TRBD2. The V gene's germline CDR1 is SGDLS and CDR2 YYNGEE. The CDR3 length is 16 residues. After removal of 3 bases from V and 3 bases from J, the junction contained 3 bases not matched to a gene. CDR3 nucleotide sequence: TGTGCCAGCAGCGAGACTAGCGGGGGGGCTACAGATACGCAGTATTTT. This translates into CASSETSGGATDTQYF.

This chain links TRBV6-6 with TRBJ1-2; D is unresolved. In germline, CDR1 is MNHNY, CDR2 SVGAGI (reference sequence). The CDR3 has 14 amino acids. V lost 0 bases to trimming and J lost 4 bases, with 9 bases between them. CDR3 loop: CASSYSAATYGYTF. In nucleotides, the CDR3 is TGTGCCAGCAGTTACTCTGCGGCTACCTATGGCTACACCTTC.

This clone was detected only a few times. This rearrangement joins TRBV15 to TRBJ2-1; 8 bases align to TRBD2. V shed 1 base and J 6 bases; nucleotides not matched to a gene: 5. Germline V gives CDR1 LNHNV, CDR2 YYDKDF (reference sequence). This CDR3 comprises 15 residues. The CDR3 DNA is TGTGCCACCAGCAGAGGAGCGGGAGTAGGCAATGAGCAGTTCTTC. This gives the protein CATSRGAGVGNEQFF.

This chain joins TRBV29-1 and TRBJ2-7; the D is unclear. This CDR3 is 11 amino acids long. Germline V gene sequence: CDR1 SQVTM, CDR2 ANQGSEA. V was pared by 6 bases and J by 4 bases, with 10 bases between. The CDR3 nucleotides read TGCAGCGTCGCACCCCCGTACGAGCAGTACTTC. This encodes CSVAPPYEQYF.

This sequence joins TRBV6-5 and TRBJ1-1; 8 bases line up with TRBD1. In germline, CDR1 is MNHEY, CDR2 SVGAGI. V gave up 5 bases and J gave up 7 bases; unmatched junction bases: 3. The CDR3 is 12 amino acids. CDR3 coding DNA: TGTGCCAGCAGTCGGACAGGGTATGAAGCTTTCTTT. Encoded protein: CASSRTGYEAFF.